The T cell receptor (beta chain) under discussion was sequenced for a study of shared clonotypes between healthy human individuals. General study results and limits: Sequencing depth was expected to influence donor clonotype sharing. The naive CD4 repertoires of several donors were compared, and roughly 5% of clonotypes were shared.

Original handling: ImmunoSEQ output lacked quality scores and full-length reads, limiting matched filtering. Only in-frame clones appear in the TCRdb table, and some are missing; sequencing was by immunoSEQ multiplex PCR. D and trimming come from the DNA, and the V and J calls and clone size come from that table. The table records 1.5 million to 1.9 million clones, approximately 98% of them present only once. This clone was counted a single time. Its specificity is not known. This CDR3 is built from 15 residues. Unmatched junction bases numbered 4, after V lost 4 bases and J lost 2 bases. CDR1 and CDR2 (germline): SGHNT, YYREEE (reference sequence).

Material: naive CD4+ T cells sorted from blood. Noted subset: CD45RA+ positively selected. This chain links TRBV5-4 with TRBJ2-5; 11 nucleotides align to TRBD2. The sequence was collected from a man younger than 40 in good health. As DNA, the CDR3 is TGTGCCAGCAGCCCGGGACTAGCGGAACAAGAGACCCAGTACTTC. The encoded protein is CASSPGLAEQETQYF.